This T cell receptor beta chain was sequenced for a study of identical twins. Germline CDR1 LGHNA, CDR2 YNFKEQ. The CDR3 runs 15 residues. A single record per CDR3 protein comes from TCRdb applying MiXCR to the 5' RACE reads. Of under 350,000 distinct CDR3 sequences in the sample, over 8.5% were seen once. Findings and caveats of the study: Memory repertoires showed no such pattern, whereas abundant cord blood beta clonotypes carried fewer insertions.

Turning to this clonotype: Its antigen remains unidentified. This may come from a read error, since a much larger clone is one base off.

This sample also appeared in a second study, on yellow fever vaccine responses in identical twins.

The V and J genes are TRBV4-2 and TRBJ2-7; D remains ambiguous. The sequenced sample was CD8+ T cells sorted from blood. This clonotype originated in a woman aged 18-29 years in good health. The CDR3 DNA reads TGTGCCAGCAGCCAAGATGGGGTATTGGGCTACGAGCTGTACTTC. The encoded protein is CASSQDGVLGYELYF.